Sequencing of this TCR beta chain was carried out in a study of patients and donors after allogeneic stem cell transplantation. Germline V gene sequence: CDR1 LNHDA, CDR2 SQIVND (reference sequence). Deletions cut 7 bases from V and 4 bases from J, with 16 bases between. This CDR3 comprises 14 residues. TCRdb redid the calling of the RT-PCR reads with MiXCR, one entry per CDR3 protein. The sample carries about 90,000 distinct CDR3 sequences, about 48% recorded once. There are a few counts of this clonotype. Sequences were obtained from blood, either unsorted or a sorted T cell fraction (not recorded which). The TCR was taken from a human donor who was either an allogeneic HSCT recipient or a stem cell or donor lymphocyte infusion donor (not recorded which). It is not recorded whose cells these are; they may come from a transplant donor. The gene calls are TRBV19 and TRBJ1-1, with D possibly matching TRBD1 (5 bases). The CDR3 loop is CASTLTGGGTEAFF. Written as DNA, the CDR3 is TGTGCCAGTACCCTAACGGGGGGTGGCACTGAAGCTTTCTTT.